A selection of T cell receptor beta chains follows, all from one sample in a study of T cells in Graves' hyperthyroidism and ophthalmopathy. Using its own MiXCR run on the multiplex PCR reads, TCRdb lists one record per CDR3 protein. The table has about 250,000 distinct CDR3 sequences, around 15% seen once. What was sequenced was blood. These receptor sequences come from a woman in her fifties or sixties with Graves' hyperthyroidism that later progressed to Graves' ophthalmopathy. Both conserved end residues are part of each CDR3. Each record gives: CDR3 protein, V gene, J gene.

CASSVGGVDQGPYGYTF	TRBV9	TRBJ1-2
CASSSSIGEQYF	TRBV5-1	TRBJ2-7
CATRKPAKGSYEQYF	TRBV15	TRBJ2-7
CASHGADYGYTF	TRBV6-1	TRBJ1-2
CAISDLGEGFVYGYTF	TRBV10-3	TRBJ1-2
CASRVRGWSSGYTF	TRBV6-1	TRBJ1-2
CASSPWKTESSYEQYF	TRBV18	TRBJ2-7
CASSLAVRAGDTQYF	TRBV5-1	TRBJ2-3
CASSPGQGKSGANVLTF	TRBV12-3/TRBV12-4	TRBJ2-6
CASSSTGQGLSVAFF	TRBV19	TRBJ1-1
CASSRGVNLRNTIYF	TRBV6-1	TRBJ1-3
CSVGQRQNYGYTF	TRBV29-1	TRBJ1-2
CASSPVLASFLLGEQYF	TRBV11-2	TRBJ2-7
CAISGSGQDDEKLFF	TRBV10-3	TRBJ1-4
CASRRLAGGGDTQYF	TRBV6-1	TRBJ2-3
CSARATGQAKDLYEQYF	TRBV20-1	TRBJ2-7
CASSQDTYDRGSNTEAFF	TRBV4-1	TRBJ1-1
CASSYGRQETQYF	TRBV6-2/TRBV6-3	TRBJ2-5
CSASTGAIGETQYF	TRBV20-1	TRBJ2-5
CASSLDGVVEQYF	TRBV6-1	TRBJ2-7
CASSLSGSGGTDTQYF	TRBV27	TRBJ2-3
CASSPLDRGTTYEQYF	TRBV18	TRBJ2-7
CAGTEGQGNTEAFF	TRBV18	TRBJ1-1
CASSEVVAGQETQYF	TRBV6-1	TRBJ2-5
CASSWDGGSYEQYF	TRBV18	TRBJ2-7
CASSPTGKEYEQYF	TRBV6-1	TRBJ2-7
CSAINWAGNSNQPQHF	TRBV20-1	TRBJ1-5
CASRGLAKADTQYF	TRBV6-1	TRBJ2-3
CSARSGTLTYEQYF	TRBV20-1	TRBJ2-7
CASSYAGVGNQPQHF	TRBV6-5	TRBJ1-5
CASSIGSGLQETQYF	TRBV19	TRBJ2-5
CASSSSAGATQYF	TRBV7-2	TRBJ2-5
CASSAVSRQWAFF	TRBV2	TRBJ2-1
CASSSPRITEAFF	TRBV7-9	TRBJ1-1
CASSLLGFTDTQYF	TRBV7-8	TRBJ2-3
CASSVNRGNTEAFF	TRBV19	TRBJ1-1
CASSFGGVYYEQYF	TRBV28	TRBJ2-7
CASSLSRTGTGNTIYF	TRBV7-9	TRBJ1-3
CASTEGGGGTKNIQYF	TRBV2	TRBJ2-4
CASSSLSTGADWGNQPQHF	TRBV7-8	TRBJ1-5
CASSLVSSGSTPEQFF	TRBV5-1	TRBJ2-1
CASTLGRQGVNEQYF	TRBV2	TRBJ2-7
CASSGALGQGLSYGYTF	TRBV2	TRBJ1-2
CASSPFPGTPYEQYF	TRBV18	TRBJ2-7
CAISELGQANTGELFF	TRBV10-3	TRBJ2-2
CASSLWRYSGNTIYF	TRBV28	TRBJ1-3
CASSVGSDGYTF	TRBV9	TRBJ1-2
CASSLAQGSTDTQYF	TRBV5-1	TRBJ2-3
CSATRMGLHYNEQFF	TRBV20-1	TRBJ2-1
CASSLEESTYEQYF	TRBV5-1	TRBJ2-7
CASSLFQANTEAFF	TRBV27	TRBJ1-1
CASSVSGIDNEQFF	TRBV9	TRBJ2-1
CATSTTREGPGELFF	TRBV15	TRBJ2-2
CASSKALRQETQYF	TRBV19	TRBJ2-5
CASSSITEAFF	TRBV27	TRBJ1-1
CASSFAGGDQPQHF	TRBV6-1	TRBJ1-5
CASSLGTGSTGELFF	TRBV7-8	TRBJ2-2
CASSLLTRDSEKLFF	TRBV5-6	TRBJ1-4